The sequence of this TCR beta chain was determined in a study of cytomegalovirus exposure and HLA in healthy donors. Study-wide context: Early release data held tens of millions of unique TCRs from HLA-typed donors. General study findings and limits: Later work associated roughly 17,000 TCR beta sequences with HLA alleles at 0.05 false discovery rate.

Nominal health characterized the donors when sampled, though unrecorded immune exposures were likely. PCR employed 60 Vbeta and 13 Jbeta primers. Repertoires were generated with immunoSEQ multiplex PCR, while TCRdb's copy carries only in-frame clones and drops some. The table records about 190,000 clones, under 80% of them present only once. V was clipped by 7 bases and J by 2 bases, with 18 bases between them. Germline loops: CDR1 MNHNS, CDR2 SASEGT. There are 15 residues in the CDR3. Notes on this clone: Antigen specificity is unknown.

The chain links TRBV6-1 to TRBJ2-7; perhaps TRBD1 as D (6 bases). The sequence was obtained from a man aged 30 to 45 in good health and CMV-seropositive. The specimen was PBMCs. CDR3 bases: TGTGCCAGCACCCGGGGACAATTACTGACCTACGAGCAGTACTTC. This sequence encodes CASTRGQLLTYEQYF.